This T cell receptor beta chain was recovered during a study of T cell responses to AZD1222 COVID-19 vaccine. Some clones are missing from TCRdb's copy, which holds only in-frame ones; the method was immunoSEQ multiplex PCR. Here the sample spans about 120,000 clones, 70% to 90% being singletons. General observations from the study: Spike-wide coverage was observed for vaccine-associated CD4 TCRs, with dominant responses at 160-218 and 743-854.

Germline V CDR1 and CDR2: MNHEY, SVGAGI. There are 13 residues in the CDR3. V lost 10 bases and J lost 1, with 10 bases in between. Concerning this clone itself: Its antigen is still unknown.

The chain combines TRBV6-5 with TRBJ2-2; D tentatively reads TRBD1 or TRBD2 (6 bases each). The source was peripheral blood, collected on day 0 of AZD1222 vaccination. The clonotype comes from an adult in good health. CDR3 in DNA: TGTGCCACCGGGGGACAGAACACCGGGGAGCTGTTTTTT. Protein product: CATGGQNTGELFF.